The 13 T cell receptor beta chains in this list originate from one sample, sequenced in a study of T cells after yellow fever vaccination (dated by TCRdb to between 2019 and 2020). The library was generated by 5' RACE. TCRdb lists the instrument as Illumina HiSeq 2500. TCRdb's own reprocessing of the public reads used fastp at Q25 and MiXCR and kept productive beta chains. A single entry per CDR3 protein holds the most common genes and DNA from its merged rows. The sample profile shows under 600,000 distinct CDR3 sequences; roughly a fifth of them were found once. The ten most abundant clones make up roughly 16% of the sample. In the paper's terms, the treatment or condition label means: live attenuated yellow fever vaccine strain. The sample was PBMCs, taken less than 25 days after the first yellow fever vaccination. Source of these receptors: a man younger than 35 who received the YFV17D yellow fever vaccine.

V and J are TRBV4-2 and TRBJ2-5; D may be TRBD2 (6 bases). CDR1 and CDR2 (germline): LGHNA, YNFKEQ. Trimming removed 5 bases from V and 5 bases from J, with 21 bases in between. The CDR3 runs 16 residues. This CDR3 is CASSASGAGSGETQYF. In nucleotides, the CDR3 is TGTGCCAGCAGCGCTTCGGGAGCCGGGTCGGGGGAGACCCAGTACTTC.

V usage is TRBV7-9 and J usage is TRBJ1-6, with a possible D match to TRBD1 (6 bases). Per the germline V gene, CDR1 is SEHNR and CDR2 is FQNEAQ (reference sequence). Trimming shortened V by 6 bases and J by 8 bases, and 11 bases separated the two germline ends. CDR3 length equals 13 residues. CDR3: CASSSRQDSPLHF. The CDR3 coding sequence is TGTGCCAGCAGTAGCCGACAGGATTCACCCCTCCACTTT.

This clonotype showed up just a few times. A junction end diverges from the germline sequence, so it may reflect a read error. V usage is TRBV20-1 and J usage is TRBJ2-5, with TRBD2 identical over 9 bases. The CDR3 totals 16 residues. The germline V gene has CDR1 DFQATT and CDR2 SNEGSKA (reference sequence). The CDR3 region is CSARDLSGGSQGTQYF. In DNA, the CDR3 is TGCAGTGCTAGAGATCTGAGCGGGGGGTCACAAGGGACCCAGTACTTC.

This clonotype was counted once. The CDR3 loop reads CASSWSAGVYMDTQYF. The CDR3 DNA reads as TGTGCCAGCAGTTGGTCGGCAGGCGTTTATATGGATACGCAGTATTTT. The gene calls are TRBV27 and TRBJ2-3, with unresolved D. Germline CDR1 is MNHEY and CDR2 is SMNVEV (reference sequence). Trimming left V 4 bases short and J 6 bases short, with 20 bases between. The CDR3 contains 16 residues.

The chain uses TRBV5-8 and TRBJ2-1; 7 bases are shared with TRBD1. The CDR3 consists of 16 residues. The V segment lost 4 bases and the J segment 0 bases; nucleotides outside the gene matches: 7. The germline CDR1 and CDR2 sequences are SGHTS and YDEGEE. This CDR3 reads CASSEAGGGSYNEQFF. The CDR3, as DNA: TGTGCCAGCAGCGAAGCAGGGGGTGGCTCCTACAATGAGCAGTTCTTC.

This chain joins TRBV9 and TRBJ2-1, with 7 bases that match TRBD1. With V trimmed by 4 bases and J by 8 bases, 9 bases remained unmatched. Germline V lookup: CDR1 SGDLS, CDR2 YYNGEE. The CDR3 extends over 14 amino acids. The CDR3 spells CASSLSTGTHEQFF. DNA for the CDR3: TGTGCCAGCAGCCTTTCGACAGGGACACATGAGCAGTTCTTC.

This chain connects TRBV9 to TRBJ2-1; 8 bases line up with TRBD2. The V segment lost 0 bases and the J segment 0 bases; nucleotides outside the gene matches: 8. This CDR3 has 18 amino acids. Germline V lookup: CDR1 SGDLS, CDR2 YYNGEE. In DNA, the CDR3 is TGTGCCAGCAGCGTAGGAAGCGGGGGATTCCCCTCCTACAATGAGCAGTTCTTC. Translation: CASSVGSGGFPSYNEQFF.

This clonotype was seen only a few times. The chain links TRBV18 to TRBJ2-7; 7 nucleotides line up with TRBD1. Germline V gene sequence: CDR1 KGHSH, CDR2 LQKENI. J was trimmed by 2 bases and V by 3 bases; bases with no gene match: 10. The CDR3 covers 16 residues. As DNA, the CDR3 is TGTGCCAGCTCACCTCTCGAGACAGGGTCCCCCTACGAGCAGTACTTC. It translates to CASSPLETGSPYEQYF.

The rearrangement joins TRBV18 to TRBJ2-5; 11 bases are shared with TRBD2. V shed 6 bases and J 2 bases; nucleotides not matched to a gene: 5. The CDR3 contains 15 residues. The V gene's germline CDR1 is KGHSH and CDR2 LQKENI. The CDR3 nucleotides are TGTGCCAGCTCTGAGGGGACTAGCGGTCAAGAGACCCAGTACTTC. Residues: CASSEGTSGQETQYF.

This clonotype was counted only a few times. J is TRBJ2-7 and V is TRBV7-8, with no clear D. The V gene's germline CDR1 is SGHVS and CDR2 FQNEAQ. The CDR3 extends over 12 amino acids. Trimming left V 2 bases short and J 4 bases short, with 6 bases between. CDR3 bases: TGTGCCAGCAGCTTATTCGAGTACGAGCAGTACTTC. It codes for CASSLFEYEQYF.

The chain combines TRBV18 with TRBJ2-1; D call uncertain. V lost 3 bases and J 7 bases, leaving 13 bases between the germline ends. The CDR3 totals 14 residues. CDR1 and CDR2 from the germline V gene are KGHSH and LQKENI. CDR3 sequence: CASSPPVMVNEQFF. The CDR3 bases are TGTGCCAGCTCACCCCCGGTTATGGTAAATGAGCAGTTCTTC.

This clonotype was observed a few times. The CDR3 nucleotides are TGCGCCAGCAGCTCCGGATTTGGACGGGACTATGGCTACACCTTC. This translates into CASSSGFGRDYGYTF. V and J are TRBV5-1 and TRBJ1-2; unclear D gene. CDR1 is SGHRS, CDR2 YFSETQ, per germline. The ends were cut back, 3 bases at V and 3 bases at J, with 15 bases in the middle. The CDR3 runs to 15 residues.

The sample holds a few counts of this clonotype. The chain joins TRBV9 to TRBJ2-7, with a possible D match to TRBD2 (5 bases). Trimming stripped 8 bases from V and 1 base from J, with 19 bases between. Germline V gives CDR1 SGDLS, CDR2 YYNGEE. This CDR3 is built from 15 residues. The CDR3 sequence is CARITEGIPSYEQYV. As DNA, the CDR3 is TGTGCCAGGATAACCGAGGGAATCCCGTCCTACGAGCAGTACGTC.